Presented here are 19 T cell receptor beta chains from one specimen sequenced in a study of blood T cells in healthy people across ages. It was with a sample-barcoded 5' primer and a J-beta primer mix that a second PCR of roughly 6 to 12 cycles was run. TCRdb called the 5' RACE reads again in MiXCR, with one record for every CDR3 protein. The sample gives 600,000 to 650,000 distinct CDR3 sequences, 58% of which show up once; around 37% is in the top ten. Sequencing was carried out using blood. All receptors derive from a man between 60 and 75 years old in good health.

The chain couples TRBV7-2 to TRBJ1-2; 9 bases match TRBD1. The V segment lost 5 bases and the J segment 5 bases; nucleotides outside the gene matches: 9. Germline-derived CDR1 and CDR2 are SGHTA and FQGNSA. CDR3 length: 15 amino acids. CDR3 nucleotide sequence: TGTGCCAGCAGCGCGGCGGGACAGGGTCCTTATGGCTACACCTTC. Translated, it gives CASSAAGQGPYGYTF.

To note about this clonotype: One end of the junction is discordant with germline, which a read error may explain. The DNA for the CDR3 is TGTGCCAGCAGTGAAAGGTGGGATACGCGGTATTTT. It yields the protein CASSERWDTRYF. V is TRBV6-1 and J is TRBJ2-3; D remains unclear. Germline V CDR1 and CDR2: MNHNS, SASEGT. The CDR3 is made up of 12 amino acids.

The V call is TRBV29-1, the J call TRBJ1-4, with a tentative D call TRBD1 (6 bases). This CDR3 region has 12 residues. Germline V lookup: CDR1 SQVTM, CDR2 ANQGSEA. Trimming pared 5 bases from V and 6 bases from J, leaving 10 bases between. The CDR3 loop is CSVRGRHEKLFF. In DNA, the CDR3 is TGCAGCGTTCGGGGGCGCCATGAAAAACTGTTTTTT.

The V and J genes are TRBV19 and TRBJ1-2; no clear D. The germline CDR1 and CDR2 sequences are LNHDA and SQIVND (reference sequence). V gave up 0 bases and J gave up 6 bases, with 8 bases separating them. The CDR3 has 13 residues. CDR3 region: CASSIDLDDGYTF. CDR3 nucleotide sequence: TGTGCCAGTAGTATAGATCTGGACGATGGCTACACCTTC.

The chain employs TRBV20-1 and TRBJ2-7, with 11 bases that match TRBD1. This CDR3 is built from 13 residues. CDR1 is DFQATT, CDR2 SNEGSKA, per germline (reference sequence). Trimming at V came to 5 bases and at J to 9 bases, leaving 9 bases not matched to a gene. CDR3 region: CSALDRGRRGQYF. The CDR3 DNA reads as TGCAGTGCTCTGGACAGGGGGCGGCGCGGGCAGTACTTC.

Only a few counts were recorded for this clonotype. The chain recombines TRBV29-1 with TRBJ2-5; TRBD2 might be the D (5 bases). Germline V gene data show CDR1 as SQVTM and CDR2 as ANQGSEA. The V end was cut by 7 bases, the J end by 5 bases, with 20 bases between. This CDR3 is built from 14 residues. The CDR3 region is CSGTAGSLGETQYF. The CDR3 nucleotides read TGCAGCGGGACTGCGGGTTCGCTTGGGGAGACCCAGTACTTC.

The chain recombines TRBV11-2 with TRBJ1-5; a possible D gene is TRBD1 (5 bases). Germline CDR1 SGHAT, CDR2 FQNNGV. V lost 1 base and J lost 2, with 9 bases in between. The CDR3 is 15 residues long. Here the CDR3 DNA reads TGTGCCAGCAGCTTAGGTGACAGCCGCAATCAGCCCCAGCATTTT. It codes for CASSLGDSRNQPQHF.

This chain uses TRBV3-1 with TRBJ1-1, with 7 bases matching TRBD1. After removal of 2 bases from V and 1 base from J, the junction contained 4 bases not matched to a gene. Germline loops: CDR1 LGHDT, CDR2 YNNKEL (reference sequence). This CDR3 spans 15 amino acids. The CDR3 bases are TGTGCCAGCAGCCAAACCCAGGGGGGGAACACTGAAGCTTTCTTT. Protein sequence: CASSQTQGGNTEAFF.

V and J are TRBV4-1 and TRBJ1-1; tentative D call: TRBD1 (5 bases). This CDR3 has 14 residues. V was shortened by 5 bases and J by 3 bases, with 13 bases between the two germline ends. Germline CDR1 is MGHRA and CDR2 is YSYEKL. In DNA, the CDR3 is TGCGCCAGCAGCTTAACGGACACCTACACTGAAGCTTTCTTT. It encodes CASSLTDTYTEAFF.

As DNA, the CDR3 is TGTGCCAGCAGCCTGCTCCAGGGGTCTCATACAGATACGCAGTATTTT. It encodes CASSLLQGSHTDTQYF. The V gene is TRBV12-3 or TRBV12-4, the J gene TRBJ2-3; weak D call: TRBD1 (6 bases). This CDR3 is built from 16 residues. Between the trimmed V and J ends, which lost 6 bases and 3 bases, there was a span of 19 bases.

The V and J genes are TRBV29-1 and TRBJ2-3, with a possible D match to TRBD1 (7 bases). The germline gives CDR1 SQVTM, CDR2 ANQGSEA. Deletions cut 4 bases from V and 3 bases from J, with 11 bases between. The CDR3 runs to 13 residues. DNA of the CDR3: TGCAGCGTTGGGAGGGGGCAGACAGATACGCAGTATTTT. This gives the protein CSVGRGQTDTQYF.

The genes are TRBV20-1 and TRBJ2-6, with a possible D match to TRBD1 (6 bases). V lost 4 bases and J lost 0, with 10 bases in between. This CDR3 is built from 15 residues. The germline V gene encodes CDR1 DFQATT and CDR2 SNEGSKA (reference sequence). The CDR3 spells CSATGANSGANVLTF. The CDR3 nucleotides are TGCAGTGCTACAGGGGCCAACTCTGGGGCCAACGTCCTGACTTTC.

The rearrangement links TRBV7-2 to TRBJ1-2, with TRBD1 matching over 9 bases. The trim removed 2 bases at V and 13 bases at J, leaving 11 bases unmatched. The length of the CDR3 is 14 residues. The germline CDR1 and CDR2 sequences are SGHTA and FQGNSA. CDR3 in DNA: TGTGCCAGCAGCTTACCCGGGACAGGGTCCAGGGTCACCTTC. Its translation is CASSLPGTGSRVTF. Complete variable domain (other parts from reference TRBV7-2 and TRBJ1-2): GAGVSQSPSNKVTEKGKDVELRCDPISGHTALYWYRQSLGQGLEFLIYFQGNSAPDKSGLPSDRFSAERTGGSVSTLTIQRTQQEDSAVYLCASSLPGTGSRVTFGSGTRLTVV.

The CDR3 sequence: CASSQVAGGELFF. In DNA form, the CDR3 reads TGCGCCAGCAGCCAAGTGGCGGGAGGGGAGCTGTTTTTT. This chain connects TRBV4-1 to TRBJ2-2, with D perhaps TRBD2 (6 bases). The V end was cut by 1 base, the J end by 8 bases, with 8 bases between. The CDR3 has 13 residues. From germline, CDR1 is MGHRA and CDR2 YSYEKL.

This clonotype was counted ten times or more. The chain is built from TRBV2 and TRBJ1-4; D possibly corresponds to TRBD1 (6 bases). Germline V gene sequence: CDR1 SNHLY, CDR2 FYNNEI. Between the trimmed V and J ends, which lost 6 bases and 0 bases, there was a span of 11 bases. This CDR3 contains 15 residues. The DNA for the CDR3 is TGTGCCAGCAGCCAGGGGCTAACAACTAATGAAAAACTGTTTTTT. This gives the protein CASSQGLTTNEKLFF. The complete variable domain, with remaining parts taken from reference TRBV2 and TRBJ1-4, reads EPEVTQTPSHQVTQMGQEVILRCVPISNHLYFYWYRQILGQKVEFLVSFYNNEISEKSEIFDDQFSVERPDGSNFTLKIRSTKLEDSAMYFCASSQGLTTNEKLFFGSGTQLSVL.

CDR3 protein: CASSGDGRNSPLHF. DNA of the CDR3: TGTGCCAGCAGTGGGGACGGTCGGAATTCACCCCTCCACTTT. The chain carries TRBV2 and TRBJ1-6; perhaps TRBD1 as D (5 bases). This CDR3 region has 14 residues. The V end was cut by 4 bases, the J end by 7 bases, with 11 bases between. Germline V CDR1 and CDR2: SNHLY, FYNNEI.

The J gene is TRBJ1-2, the V gene TRBV7-8; no definite D call. The V gene's germline CDR1 is SGHVS and CDR2 FQNEAQ. The CDR3 is made up of 12 amino acids. Trimming removed 1 base from V and 8 bases from J, with 8 bases in between. The CDR3 DNA sequence: TGTGCCAGCAGCTTAGTGAGGGTCGGCTACACCTTC. The encoded protein is CASSLVRVGYTF.

The rearrangement joins TRBV7-2 to TRBJ1-2, with D unresolved. The germline V gene has CDR1 SGHTA and CDR2 FQGNSA. Trimming left V 1 base short and J 0 bases short, with 9 bases between. CDR3 length: 15 residues. CDR3 sequence: CASSLVSGSNYGYTF. The CDR3 DNA reads TGTGCCAGCAGCTTAGTGTCTGGATCTAACTATGGCTACACCTTC.

The rearrangement joins TRBV6-1 to TRBJ2-4; 8 nucleotides match TRBD2. J was trimmed by 1 base and V by 7 bases; bases with no gene match: 0. CDR3 size: 13 residues. CDR1 is MNHNS and CDR2 is SASEGT in the germline V gene. The CDR3 spells CASTGGAKNIQYF. The CDR3 DNA reads as TGTGCCAGCACGGGGGGGGCCAAAAACATTCAGTACTTC.